These T cell receptor beta chains were read from a single sample in a study of T cell responses to AZD1222 COVID-19 vaccine. Only in-frame clones appear in the TCRdb table, and some are missing; sequencing was by immunoSEQ multiplex PCR. The profile shows about 130,000 clones, 90% to 95% of them singletons. The sample consisted of peripheral blood, taken on day 0 of AZD1222 vaccination. Receptors were obtained from an adult in good health. CDR3s include the opening cysteine and the closing phenylalanine or tryptophan.

V gene,CDR3 protein
TRBV6-1,CASSEVGLGGFPYEQYF
TRBV20-1,CSARGEERNTF
TRBV19,CASSIAGPLSGPGYNEQFF
TRBV19,CASSLPSGGAFGYTF
TRBV6-2/TRBV6-3,CASSLPTSNGYEQYF
TRBV7-9,CASSSGTGSGNTIYF
TRBV2,CATRGRGVTEAFF
TRBV19,CASKPGTTTSYNEQFF
TRBV6-5,CASSYQHRTDTQYF
TRBV6-5,CASSYSRGRMNTEAFF
TRBV2,CASSELGKAFF
TRBV11-2,CASSLVLGNTIYF
TRBV7-2,CASSLQTGSTDTQYF
TRBV7-9,CASSFGPGYTF
TRBV30,CAWSGLLRGETQYF
TRBV7-2,CASRGRGYEQYF
TRBV4-1,CASSQGQSYNQPQHF
TRBV19,CASSRGQGYQPQHF
TRBV18,CASSPGTGTRITEAFF
TRBV7-8,CASSLGGGYEQYF
TRBV3-1/TRBV3-2,CASSPLGGETEAFF
TRBV28,CASSSTVGGNTIYF
TRBV24-1,CATSDWSSNQPQHF
TRBV4-1,CASRQVQGRGDTQYF
TRBV28,CASTYHGGAGRTEAFF
TRBV6-6,CATVWMWASGNYEQYF
TRBV7-9,CASSRRTDYEQYF
TRBV2,CASSEQTNTEAFF
TRBV19,CASSIRQGANEKLFF
TRBV9,CASSVGAGAGYTF
TRBV18,CASSPSGLAGSLYEQYF
TRBV18,CASSPLSTNEKLFF
TRBV30,CAWSGGATGPQHF
TRBV11-2,CASSSRGHYGYTF
TRBV5-1,CASSTGPSETQYF
TRBV6-2/TRBV6-3,CASSYHVAEGYQETQYF
TRBV6-1,CASSEPRELNTEAFF
TRBV27,CASSLYPDPDTQYF
TRBV10-3,CAISQAPSDSQPQHF
TRBV15,CATSRAQGGSTEAFF
TRBV24-1,CATSDLTSHEQFF
TRBV2,CASKVEGDIGNQPQHF
TRBV9,CASSRGGGSNQPQHF
TRBV20-1,CSASSGRAFEYF
TRBV28,CATSTGGAGGNTIYF
TRBV7-6,CASSLGSPGAREQFF
TRBV7-3,CASSTRLGPDTQYF
TRBV11-2,CASSWTSGSSYNEQFF
TRBV7-2,CASSSRDRGYEQYF
TRBV7-2,CASSLVGPEQFF
TRBV30,CAWSKQVLGGYTF
TRBV15,CATSRESFRGTGFGNQPQHF
TRBV3-1/TRBV3-2,CASSYGPSWDEQYF